Below, 9 T cell receptor beta chains from the same sample are listed, as sequenced in a study of CD8 T cells in Susac syndrome. An input of roughly 0.5 to 1 ug of RNA was subjected to reverse transcription using random hexamers. TCRdb called the immunoSEQ multiplex PCR reads again in MiXCR, with one record for every CDR3 protein. The table shows a few hundred thousand distinct CDR3 sequences, with over 75% occurring only once. Sequenced: CD8+ T cells from PBMCs. Receptor source: a human donor with multiple sclerosis.

The chain couples TRBV25-1 to TRBJ1-1, with 7 bases aligning to TRBD1. This CDR3 spans 15 amino acids. Germline V CDR1 and CDR2: MGHDK, SYGVNS. V gave up 8 bases and J gave up 5 bases; unmatched junction bases: 14. CDR3 in DNA: TGTGCCAGCCCCAGCCAGACAGGGCGGGAAACTGAAGCTTTCTTT. This translates into CASPSQTGRETEAFF.

The V and J genes are TRBV28 and TRBJ1-3, with D possibly TRBD1 on 6 matching bases. This CDR3 is 16 amino acids long. Germline V gives CDR1 MDHEN, CDR2 SYDVKM. The V gene lost 0 bases and the J gene lost 8 bases, with 17 bases spanning the gap. CDR3 nucleotide sequence: TGTGCCAGCAGTTTATGGCCGGACAGCATGAGAGACACCATATATTTT. Protein product: CASSLWPDSMRDTIYF.

The chain recombines TRBV6-2 or TRBV6-3 with TRBJ1-2, with unresolved D. The CDR3 loop spans 13 amino acids. Germline values: CDR1 MNHEY, CDR2 SVGEGT. The V end lost 2 bases, the J end lost 4 bases, and 8 bases lay between the germline ends. The CDR3 loop reads CASSYAGFYGYTF. The CDR3, as DNA: TGTGCCAGCAGTTACGCGGGCTTCTATGGCTACACCTTC.

The chain combines TRBV6-5 with TRBJ2-5, with TRBD1 identical over 7 bases. The CDR3 is 16 residues long. Germline V gives CDR1 MNHEY, CDR2 SVGAGI. After removal of 0 bases from V and 1 base from J, the junction contained 5 bases not matched to a gene. The CDR3 here is CASSYSPQGVQETQYF. In DNA, the CDR3 is TGTGCCAGCAGTTACTCGCCCCAGGGGGTCCAAGAGACCCAGTACTTC.

This clonotype came up once. The chain couples TRBV7-9 to TRBJ2-1, with TRBD2 identical over 10 bases. The CDR3 is 15 amino acids. V lost 5 bases, J lost 7 bases, and 8 bases stayed unmatched. Germline CDR1 reads SEHNR; CDR2 reads FQNEAQ (reference sequence). The CDR3 coding sequence is TGTGCCAGCAGCGGGACTAGCGACCTCCGAAATGAGCAGTTCTTC. This encodes CASSGTSDLRNEQFF.

This CDR3 reads CASSQDSGALNTEAFF. The CDR3 region has the DNA TGCGCCAGCAGCCAAGATTCCGGGGCGCTAAACACTGAAGCTTTCTTT. The chain combines TRBV4-1 with TRBJ1-1; D perhaps matches TRBD1 (5 bases). The CDR3 covers 16 residues. Per germline, CDR1 MGHRA and CDR2 YSYEKL. With 0 bases removed from V and 2 bases from J, the gap between germline ends came to 13 bases.

Turning to this clonotype: A read error may produce the germline difference seen at one junction end. The J gene is TRBJ2-2, the V gene TRBV19; 9 nucleotides match TRBD1. The V gene's germline CDR1 is LNHDA and CDR2 SQIVND (reference sequence). The CDR3 loop spans 15 amino acids. CDR3 sequence reads: CASSGGQGNIGELFF. As DNA, the CDR3 is TGTGCCAGTAGTGGGGGACAGGGTAACATCGGGGAGCTGTTTTTT.

Concerning this clonotype itself: The junction departs from the called germline gene at one end, perhaps through a read error. J is TRBJ2-7 and V is TRBV30, with D possibly matching TRBD2 (5 bases). The CDR3 is made up of 11 amino acids. Germline V CDR1 and CDR2: GTSNPN, SVGIG (reference sequence). In nucleotides, the CDR3 is TGTGCCGGGAGCGGTGCCTACGAGCAGTACTTC. Its protein product is CAGSGAYEQYF.

The chain uses TRBV29-1 and TRBJ2-7; 7 nucleotides agree with TRBD1. CDR1 SQVTM and CDR2 ANQGSEA come from the germline V gene. V lost 4 bases, J lost 4 bases, and 4 bases stayed unmatched. The CDR3 covers 12 residues. CDR3 loop: CSVVGTEYEQYF. The CDR3 DNA reads as TGCAGCGTTGTCGGGACAGAGTACGAGCAGTACTTC.